This TCR beta chain was captured in a study of human CD8 memory T cell subsets. Libraries targeted TCR beta using 5' RACE with UMIs. Reanalyzing the 5' RACE reads, TCRdb keeps one entry per CDR3 protein, without DNA. The listing contains thousands of distinct CDR3 sequences. A remark on this clonotype: Its cognate antigen is unknown.

Study-level findings and limits: Going by Chao1 estimates, stem-like memory T cells seemed to be more diverse than precursor exhausted T cells.

TPEX denoted exhausted-like, CCR7+ PD-1+ TIGIT+ early memory CD8+ T cells. The PBMC were taken from buffy coats given by healthy donors. Total CD8+ T cells were enriched by a separation that was negative and magnetic. CDR1 MNHEY and CDR2 SVGEGT come from the germline V gene. CDR3 length: 15 residues. The sample taken for sequencing was CD8+ T cells from PBMCs. The source of this sequence is a human donor in good health. This chain links TRBV6-2 or TRBV6-3 with TRBJ2-1; TCRdb picks TRBD2, but there is no DNA to check that call. CDR3 sequence: CASSSLAGVVYEQFF.